These 31 T cell receptor beta chains share one sample of origin, sequenced in a study of shared T cell receptors in the human thymus. Assay used: immunoSEQ multiplex PCR; TCRdb lists only in-frame clones, some missing. The table has approximately 730,000 clones, 70% to 90% seen once. These same data were also listed under a study on human thymus T cells.

Sequenced: thymocytes. The receptors shown here come from a girl less than two years old with a congenital heart defect.

The genes are TRBV29-1 and TRBJ1-1, with D maybe TRBD1 (6 bases). The CDR3 has 14 residues. V lost 4 bases and J 4 bases, leaving 16 bases between the germline ends. Germline V gives CDR1 SQVTM, CDR2 ANQGSEA. This CDR3 is CSVGGGRAFTEAFF. The CDR3 region has the DNA TGCAGCGTTGGGGGGGGGCGAGCGTTCACTGAAGCTTTCTTT. Based on the CDR3 plus reference TRBV29-1 and TRBJ1-1, the full variable domain is SAVISQKPSRDICQRGTSLTIQCQVDSQVTMMFWYRQQPGQSLTLIATANQGSEATYESGFVIDKFPISRPNLTFSTLTVSNMSPEDSSIYLCSVGGGRAFTEAFFGQGTRLTVV.

With regard to this clone: At one end, the junction sequence differs from germline, possibly due to a read error. This chain connects TRBV4-1 to TRBJ1-5; D unresolved. Germline CDR1 is MGHRA and CDR2 is YSYEKL. The CDR3 is 16 residues long. CDR3 sequence (DNA): TGCGCCAGCAGCCATTTACAGAACCCTAGCGATCAGCCCCAGCATTTT. Protein: CASSHLQNPSDQPQHF.

This clone was picked up one time. The chain employs TRBV5-5 and TRBJ1-1, with D hard to call. This CDR3 has 12 amino acids. CDR1 is SGHKS and CDR2 is YYEKEE in the germline V gene (reference sequence). Trimming removed 0 bases from V and 8 bases from J, with 8 bases in between. The CDR3 protein is CASSLDNSEAFF. As DNA, the CDR3 is TGTGCCAGCAGCTTGGACAATTCGGAAGCTTTCTTT.

This chain joins TRBV7-3 and TRBJ2-7, with 11 bases identical to TRBD1. J lost 6 bases, V lost 2 bases, and 0 bases had no gene match. Germline CDR1 SGHTA, CDR2 FQGTGA. This CDR3 comprises 13 residues. CDR3: CASSLGTGGEQYF. CDR3 DNA: TGTGCCAGCAGCTTAGGGACAGGGGGCGAGCAGTACTTC.

The V call is TRBV4-3, the J call TRBJ1-3; no clear D gene. CDR1 and CDR2 from the germline V gene are LGHNA and YSLEER. The CDR3 extends over 16 amino acids. The V gene lost 4 bases and the J gene lost 0 bases, with 13 bases spanning the gap. The DNA of the CDR3 is TGCGCCAGCAGCCGAGAAACAGCTAACTCTGGAAACACCATATATTTT. Protein sequence: CASSRETANSGNTIYF.

Here the CDR3 reads CASSHATTTGGADEQYF. CDR3 DNA sequence: TGTGCCAGCAGCCATGCCACCACGACAGGGGGCGCCGACGAGCAGTACTTC. This chain links TRBV14 with TRBJ2-7; 10 nucleotides match TRBD1. CDR1 is SGHDN, CDR2 FVKESK, per germline. V gave up 3 bases and J gave up 5 bases; unmatched junction bases: 13. This CDR3 has 17 amino acids.

This clone appeared a single time. The chain links TRBV15 to TRBJ1-6, with D tentatively TRBD1 (5 bases). Deletions cut 2 bases from V and 4 bases from J, with 12 bases between. Germline V gene data show CDR1 as LNHNV and CDR2 as YYDKDF (reference sequence). The CDR3 length is 16 residues. CDR3 sequence: CATSRSATDYNSPLHF. The CDR3 nucleotides are TGTGCCACCAGCAGATCGGCGACAGATTATAATTCACCCCTCCACTTT.

The rearrangement links TRBV19 to TRBJ2-7, with TRBD1 matching 9 bases. The CDR3 extends over 17 amino acids. The germline V gene encodes CDR1 LNHDA and CDR2 SQIVND (reference sequence). V gave up 6 bases and J gave up 0 bases; unmatched junction bases: 12. The CDR3 bases are TGTGCCAGTAGCCGCTACTCCGGGACAGGGTCCTCCTACGAGCAGTACTTC. This gives the protein CASSRYSGTGSSYEQYF. The whole variable domain, remainder taken from reference TRBV19 and TRBJ2-7, is DGGITQSPKYLFRKEGQNVTLSCEQNLNHDAMYWYRQDPGQGLRLIYYSQIVNDFQKGDIAEGYSVSREKKESFPLTVTSAQKNPTAFYLCASSRYSGTGSSYEQYFGPGTRLTVT.

The CDR3 region is CASVRGKTGELFF. CDR3 nucleotides: TGCGCCAGCGTACGAGGGAAAACCGGGGAGCTGTTTTTT. The J gene is TRBJ2-2, the V gene TRBV5-1; D perhaps matches TRBD2 (5 bases). The length of the CDR3 is 13 residues. The V gene's germline CDR1 is SGHRS and CDR2 YFSETQ. V was trimmed by 7 bases and J by 5 bases, leaving 12 bases between them.

The CDR3 loop is CASILGQRGTEAFF. The CDR3 region has the DNA TGTGCCAGCATATTAGGACAGAGAGGGACTGAAGCTTTCTTT. The V gene is TRBV5-5, the J gene TRBJ1-1, with a possible D match to TRBD1 (6 bases). CDR3 length: 14 residues. CDR1 SGHKS and CDR2 YYEKEE come from the germline V gene (reference sequence). V lost 6 bases, J lost 5 bases, and 17 bases lay in between.

The gene calls are TRBV2 and TRBJ1-3; 7 nucleotides line up with TRBD1. The CDR3 length is 12 residues. J gave up 7 bases and V 7 bases, and 4 bases lay outside the gene matches. Per the germline V gene, CDR1 is SNHLY and CDR2 is FYNNEI. CDR3 nucleotides: TGTGCCAGCACTGACAGGGTTAACACCATATATTTT. This gives the protein CASTDRVNTIYF.

V and J are TRBV21-1 and TRBJ1-2. TRBV21-1 is classified as a pseudogene. The CDR3 extends over 16 amino acids. The CDR3 spells CASSKVEGYMGVGYTF. The CDR3 DNA sequence: TGTGCCAGCAGCAAAGTTGAAGGGTACATGGGAGTTGGCTACACCTTC.

CDR3 protein: CASSQDPGADITGELFF. The CDR3 nucleotides are TGCGCCAGCAGCCAAGACCCAGGGGCCGACATCACCGGGGAGCTGTTTTTT. The chain links TRBV4-3 to TRBJ2-2; tentatively, D is TRBD1 (6 bases). CDR3 length: 17 residues. V was pared by 0 bases and J by 4 bases, with 15 bases between. CDR1 is LGHNA, CDR2 YSLEER, per germline.

The chain joins TRBV19 to TRBJ2-1; 13 bases are a match to TRBD2. The ends lost 4 bases at V and 3 bases at J; junction bases unmatched: 15. The CDR3 runs to 20 residues. Germline values: CDR1 LNHDA, CDR2 SQIVND (reference sequence). In DNA, the CDR3 is TGTGCCAGTAGTAAGGGACTAGCGGGGTATGGCCGATCAGACTACAATGAGCAGTTCTTC. It specifies CASSKGLAGYGRSDYNEQFF. The whole variable domain, filled in from reference TRBV19 and TRBJ2-1, reads DGGITQSPKYLFRKEGQNVTLSCEQNLNHDAMYWYRQDPGQGLRLIYYSQIVNDFQKGDIAEGYSVSREKKESFPLTVTSAQKNPTAFYLCASSKGLAGYGRSDYNEQFFGPGTRLTVL.

The chain combines TRBV4-2 with TRBJ2-7; a possible D gene is TRBD2 (7 bases). Germline-derived CDR1 and CDR2 are LGHNA and YNFKEQ. The CDR3 has 15 amino acids. Trimming cost V 4 bases and J 6 bases, with 19 bases left between them. DNA for the CDR3: TGTGCCAGCAGCCCGATAGGGGGGGAAGGGCTCGAGCAGTACTTC. It yields the protein CASSPIGGEGLEQYF.

The chain employs TRBV5-1 and TRBJ2-1; tentatively, D is TRBD2 (5 bases). The CDR3 is 16 amino acids. The germline CDR1 and CDR2 sequences are SGHRS and YFSETQ. V gave up 7 bases and J gave up 8 bases, with 25 bases separating them. CDR3 amino acids: CASQEVLLGIGDEQFF. CDR3 bases: TGCGCCAGCCAGGAGGTTCTGTTGGGAATCGGCGATGAGCAGTTCTTC. The whole variable domain, remainder taken from reference TRBV5-1 and TRBJ2-1, is KAGVTQTPRYLIKTRGQQVTLSCSPISGHRSVSWYQQTPGQGLQFLFEYFSETQRNKGNFPGRFSGRQFSNSRSEMNVSTLELGDSALYLCASQEVLLGIGDEQFFGPGTRLTVL.

V usage is TRBV5-4 and J usage is TRBJ1-1; D possibly corresponds to TRBD1 (5 bases). The length of the CDR3 is 14 residues. V lost 0 bases and J 1 base, leaving 7 bases between the germline ends. Germline V gene lookup returns CDR1 SGHNT and CDR2 YYREEE (reference sequence). For the CDR3, the DNA is TGTGCCAGCAGCTTGGCCGGGGGGAACACTGAAGCTTTCTTT. Translation gives CASSLAGGNTEAFF.

V usage is TRBV4-1 and J usage is TRBJ2-1, with 10 nucleotides matching TRBD1. The CDR3 is 17 amino acids. CDR1 is MGHRA, CDR2 YSYEKL, per germline. Trimming cost V 2 bases and J 12 bases; bases outside gene matches: 16. For the CDR3, the DNA is TGCGCCAGCAGCCAAAAACCACCGGGACAGGGGCGTTCGGGGCAGTTCTTC. Its translation is CASSQKPPGQGRSGQFF.

This chain connects TRBV7-2 to TRBJ1-4; D may be TRBD1 (6 bases). The CDR3 covers 16 residues. Germline values: CDR1 SGHTA, CDR2 FQGNSA. Trimming stripped 3 bases from V and 8 bases from J, with 19 bases between. CDR3 sequence reads: CASSFQGDKVGEKLFF. The CDR3 DNA follows: TGTGCCAGCAGCTTCCAAGGGGACAAGGTGGGGGAAAAACTGTTTTTT.

The chain recombines TRBV11-2 with TRBJ1-2; TRBD1 agrees at 11 bases. The germline V gene has CDR1 SGHAT and CDR2 FQNNGV. The CDR3 contains 14 residues. V gave up 5 bases and J gave up 5 bases; unmatched junction bases: 4. The CDR3 sequence: CASSNRDRGYGYTF. The DNA for the CDR3 is TGTGCCAGCAGCAACCGGGACAGGGGGTATGGCTACACCTTC.

The gene calls are TRBV19 and TRBJ2-1; tentative D call: TRBD1 (6 bases). V shed 4 bases and J shed 6 bases, with 13 bases lying between them. This CDR3 has 14 amino acids. Per the germline V gene, CDR1 is LNHDA and CDR2 is SQIVND (reference sequence). The CDR3 region has the DNA TGTGCCAGTAGTAAGAGGGGGACCGGCAATGAGCAGTTCTTC. This encodes CASSKRGTGNEQFF.

A single count supports this clone. The chain joins TRBV14 to TRBJ2-1, with TRBD2 identical over 14 bases. The CDR3 spans 21 residues. Germline CDR1 reads SGHDN; CDR2 reads FVKESK. After removal of 3 bases from V and 4 bases from J, the junction contained 17 bases not matched to a gene. The CDR3 reads CASSHRNRIWGLAGEYNEQFF. In DNA form, the CDR3 reads TGTGCCAGCAGCCATCGCAACCGGATCTGGGGACTAGCGGGGGAGTACAATGAGCAGTTCTTC.

The chain recombines TRBV7-9 with TRBJ2-7; D unresolved. CDR1 and CDR2 (germline): SEHNR, FQNEAQ (reference sequence). The CDR3 spans 12 residues. With 8 bases removed from V and 4 bases from J, the gap between germline ends came to 12 bases. The CDR3 is CASGLPGYEQYF. In nucleotides, the CDR3 is TGTGCCAGCGGCCTTCCCGGGTACGAGCAGTACTTC.

The chain is built from TRBV19 and TRBJ1-1; TRBD1 is a possible D gene (5 bases). The CDR3 contains 16 residues. The germline V gene encodes CDR1 LNHDA and CDR2 SQIVND (reference sequence). With 1 base removed from V and 0 bases from J, the gap between germline ends came to 12 bases. CDR3 sequence (DNA): TGTGCCAGTAGTATAGGCGCAGGGCATTTGAACACTGAAGCTTTCTTT. Its translation is CASSIGAGHLNTEAFF. The variable domain in full, with the rest retrieved from reference TRBV19 and TRBJ1-1, is DGGITQSPKYLFRKEGQNVTLSCEQNLNHDAMYWYRQDPGQGLRLIYYSQIVNDFQKGDIAEGYSVSREKKESFPLTVTSAQKNPTAFYLCASSIGAGHLNTEAFFGQGTRLTVV.

V usage is TRBV6-4 and J usage is TRBJ2-5; possibly TRBD2 for D (5 bases). The V gene lost 8 bases and the J gene lost 3 bases, with 13 bases spanning the gap. The germline V gene encodes CDR1 MRHNA and CDR2 SNTAGT. The length of the CDR3 is 13 residues. CDR3 coding DNA: TGTGCCAGCCCGCGGCGGGTCAAAGAGACCCAGTACTTC. Translating gives CASPRRVKETQYF.

This sequence joins TRBV7-6 and TRBJ2-5, with D possibly being TRBD2 (6 bases). From germline, CDR1 is SGHVS and CDR2 FNYEAQ. The V and J ends lost 2 bases and 3 bases respectively, with 7 bases between them. The CDR3 extends over 13 amino acids. The CDR3 region has the DNA TGTGCCAGCAGCTTACGGGGGAAAGAGACCCAGTACTTC. This codes for CASSLRGKETQYF.

The chain carries TRBV7-9 and TRBJ2-5; 11 nucleotides match TRBD2. CDR3 length: 17 amino acids. The V segment lost 5 bases and the J segment 1 base; nucleotides outside the gene matches: 9. Looked up from germline, CDR1 is SEHNR and CDR2 is FQNEAQ (reference sequence). CDR3 amino acids: CASSGRLAGTIQETQYF. For the CDR3, the DNA is TGTGCCAGCAGCGGGCGACTAGCGGGGACCATCCAAGAGACCCAGTACTTC. Using reference TRBV7-9 and TRBJ2-5 for the parts outside the CDR3, the full variable domain is DTGVSQNPRHKITKRGQNVTFRCDPISEHNRLYWYRQTLGQGPEFLTYFQNEAQLEKSRLLSDRFSAERPKGSFSTLEIQRTEQGDSAMYLCASSGRLAGTIQETQYFGPGTRLLVL.

This chain joins TRBV4-2 and TRBJ2-7; 11 nucleotides align to TRBD2. CDR1 LGHNA and CDR2 YNFKEQ come from the germline V gene. The V gene end was trimmed by 6 bases and the J gene end by 7 bases; junction bases not matched to a gene: 17. CDR3 length equals 17 residues. This CDR3 is CASRPNSSSGGQKEQYF. The CDR3 DNA reads TGTGCCAGCAGACCCAACTCATCTAGCGGGGGGCAGAAGGAGCAGTACTTC.

This chain uses TRBV7-9 with TRBJ1-6; TRBD1 agrees at 7 bases. Trimming at V came to 4 bases and at J to 6 bases, leaving 0 bases not matched to a gene. CDR3 length equals 13 residues. CDR1 is SEHNR, CDR2 FQNEAQ, per germline (reference sequence). The CDR3 loop reads CASSSGGNSPLHF. The CDR3 nucleotides read TGTGCCAGCAGCTCAGGGGGTAATTCACCCCTCCACTTT.

This chain joins TRBV19 and TRBJ1-6, with D uncertain. The CDR3 consists of 14 residues. V was shortened by 5 bases and J by 10 bases, with 15 bases between the two germline ends. Germline loops: CDR1 LNHDA, CDR2 SQIVND (reference sequence). CDR3 protein: CASSAPDGNSPLHF. The CDR3 DNA follows: TGTGCCAGTAGTGCCCCGGACGGGAACTCACCCCTCCACTTT.

This clone was recorded a few times. This sequence joins TRBV15 and TRBJ1-5; D might be TRBD1 (5 bases). Germline V gene lookup returns CDR1 LNHNV and CDR2 YYDKDF (reference sequence). Between the trimmed V and J ends, which lost 6 bases and 3 bases, there was a span of 27 bases. This CDR3 has 19 amino acids. The CDR3 nucleotides are TGTGCCACCAGTCGTCAGGTAGCTCCCGACAGTCTCCCCAATCAGCCCCAGCATTTT. It encodes CATSRQVAPDSLPNQPQHF.